The sequence of this T cell receptor (beta chain) was determined in a study of OX40 agonist ivuxolimab in advanced cancers. Whole-study results and caveats: Expansion of clones was among the lowest in partial responders at 0.1-3.0 mg/kg.

As to this clone: Its antigen is still unknown.

Clones were read by immunoSEQ multiplex PCR, and TCRdb kept only the in-frame ones, dropping some. The table has tens of thousands of clones, 90% to 95% seen once. CDR1 and CDR2 (germline): LNHNV, YYDKDF (reference sequence). The V end lost 0 bases, the J end lost 3 bases, and 12 bases lay between the germline ends. This CDR3 contains 16 residues. The TCR sequence derives from an adult with an advanced solid tumor such as melanoma, head and neck, liver or kidney cancer. The specimen comprised CD4+ or CD8+ T cells sorted from blood, sampled in a trial of the OX40 agonist ivuxolimab. V usage is TRBV15 and J usage is TRBJ1-5; possible D gene TRBD1, 6 bases. CDR3 in amino acids: CATSRDPGQLNQPQHF. CDR3 nucleotides: TGTGCCACCAGCAGAGATCCTGGACAGCTCAATCAGCCCCAGCATTTT.